One and the same sample provided the 18 T cell receptor beta chains below, sequenced in a study of blood T cell repertoires in COVID-19. Clones were read by immunoSEQ multiplex PCR, and TCRdb kept only the in-frame ones, dropping some. The sample consists of about 310,000 clones, roughly 86% of them appearing once. Source material: PBMCs or T cells enriched from blood (not recorded which). The receptors here all came from a woman aged 18 to 35 who had recovered from COVID-19.

The chain recombines TRBV19 with TRBJ2-3; TRBD2 aligns across 8 bases. The length of the CDR3 is 14 residues. CDR1 is LNHDA, CDR2 SQIVND, per germline (reference sequence). The junction had 5 bases not matched to a gene; V was cut back by 6 bases and J by 3 bases. This CDR3 reads CASSGGAVTDTQYF. The CDR3 nucleotides are TGTGCCAGTAGCGGGGGGGCTGTGACAGATACGCAGTATTTT.

J is TRBJ2-3 and V is TRBV29-1; weak D call: TRBD1 (6 bases). Between the trimmed V and J ends, which lost 4 bases and 3 bases, there was a span of 17 bases. Germline V gives CDR1 SQVTM, CDR2 ANQGSEA. The CDR3 runs 15 residues. The CDR3 spells CSVGGAQGWTDTQYF. The CDR3 nucleotides read TGCAGCGTTGGCGGCGCACAGGGTTGGACAGATACGCAGTATTTT.

CDR3 nucleotides: TGTGCCAGCAGTTACTCCGGAGATACGCAGTATTTT. It specifies CASSYSGDTQYF. The rearrangement links TRBV6-2 or TRBV6-3 to TRBJ2-3; D unclear. Germline values: CDR1 MNHEY, CDR2 SVGEGT. V was clipped by 0 bases and J by 5 bases, with 3 bases between them. CDR3 length equals 12 residues.

This clone was found once. The V gene is TRBV4-2, the J gene TRBJ2-5; D unclear. CDR1 and CDR2 from the germline V gene are LGHNA and YNFKEQ. V was clipped by 0 bases and J by 7 bases, with 15 bases between them. This CDR3 contains 15 residues. CDR3 loop: CASSQDPVGAGTQYF. The CDR3 DNA reads as TGTGCCAGCAGCCAAGACCCCGTGGGCGCAGGGACCCAGTACTTC.

The V and J genes are TRBV19 and TRBJ2-2; TRBD2 agrees at 16 bases. The CDR3 contains 17 residues. CDR1 and CDR2 (germline): LNHDA, SQIVND (reference sequence). V lost 6 bases and J lost 7; bases outside the gene matches: 8. The CDR3 nucleotides are TGTGCCAGTAGGGCGGGACTAGCGGGAGGGTTCAACGGGGAGCTGTTTTTT. It specifies CASRAGLAGGFNGELFF. Supplemented by reference TRBV19 and TRBJ2-2, the full variable domain reads DGGITQSPKYLFRKEGQNVTLSCEQNLNHDAMYWYRQDPGQGLRLIYYSQIVNDFQKGDIAEGYSVSREKKESFPLTVTSAQKNPTAFYLCASRAGLAGGFNGELFFGEGSRLTVL.

This clone was seen a few times. The chain links TRBV11-1 to TRBJ1-1, with 9 bases identical to TRBD1. The CDR3 spans 14 residues. After removal of 1 base from V and 7 bases from J, the junction contained 4 bases not matched to a gene. Germline V gene sequence: CDR1 SGHAT, CDR2 FQDESV (reference sequence). Here the CDR3 reads CASSLEGTGFEAFF. The CDR3 DNA reads as TGTGCCAGCAGCTTAGAGGGGACAGGGTTTGAAGCTTTCTTT.

The chain carries TRBV6-1 and TRBJ2-1, with D tentatively TRBD2 (5 bases). V was clipped by 3 bases and J by 1 base, with 10 bases between them. Germline assignment: CDR1 MNHNS and CDR2 SASEGT. CDR3 length: 15 residues. The CDR3 nucleotides read TGTGCCAGCAGTGAGAGCGGCTCTTCCTACAATGAGCAGTTCTTC. Translating it yields CASSESGSSYNEQFF.

CDR3 in DNA: TGTGCCAGCAGCTTCCCGGGACAGATAGTCTATGGCTACACCTTC. This sequence encodes CASSFPGQIVYGYTF. The chain links TRBV7-9 to TRBJ1-2, with TRBD1 identical over 7 bases. The CDR3 spans 15 residues. Trimming cost V 3 bases and J 4 bases; bases outside gene matches: 8. Looked up from germline, CDR1 is SEHNR and CDR2 is FQNEAQ (reference sequence).

The rearrangement links TRBV28 to TRBJ1-3; a possible D gene is TRBD1 (6 bases). The V end lost 2 bases, the J end lost 0 bases, and 26 bases lay between the germline ends. Germline values: CDR1 MDHEN, CDR2 SYDVKM. There are 21 residues in the CDR3. CDR3 protein: CASSLVNWGQGVLSSGNTIYF. The DNA for the CDR3 is TGTGCCAGCAGTTTAGTCAATTGGGGGCAGGGTGTACTAAGCTCTGGAAACACCATATATTTT.

The chain is built from TRBV5-4 and TRBJ1-2, with D perhaps TRBD1 (6 bases). The CDR3 spans 16 residues. Per the germline V gene, CDR1 is SGHNT and CDR2 is YYREEE (reference sequence). V was shortened by 1 base and J by 3 bases, with 16 bases between the two germline ends. The CDR3 loop is CASSLPEGVPDYGYTF. Here the CDR3 DNA reads TGTGCCAGCAGCTTGCCAGAGGGGGTTCCCGACTATGGCTACACCTTC. Filled out from reference TRBV5-4 and TRBJ1-2, the complete variable domain reads ETGVTQSPTHLIKTRGQQVTLRCSSQSGHNTVSWYQQALGQGPQFIFQYYREEENGRGNFPPRFSGLQFPNYSSELNVNALELDDSALYLCASSLPEGVPDYGYTFGSGTRLTVV.

The chain carries TRBV5-8 and TRBJ1-2, with 8 bases matching TRBD1. CDR1 is SGHTS and CDR2 is YDEGEE in the germline V gene. The V segment lost 7 bases and the J segment 2 bases; nucleotides outside the gene matches: 7. The length of the CDR3 is 14 residues. CDR3 sequence: CASENRGRNYGYTF. CDR3 coding DNA: TGTGCCAGCGAGAACAGGGGGAGGAACTATGGCTACACCTTC.

This sequence joins TRBV28 and TRBJ1-5; 9 positions match TRBD1. CDR1 is MDHEN, CDR2 SYDVKM, per germline. Trimming took 2 bases from V and 5 from J; bases not matched to a gene: 4. This CDR3 region has 15 residues. The CDR3 region has the DNA TGTGCCAGCAGTTTAACGGGACAGGGATATCAGCCCCAGCATTTT. It codes for CASSLTGQGYQPQHF.

V gene TRBV11-2 combines with J gene TRBJ1-5; D not certain. This CDR3 has 13 residues. V was trimmed by 2 bases and J by 4 bases, leaving 6 bases between them. Germline values: CDR1 SGHAT, CDR2 FQNNGV. CDR3 nucleotides: TGTGCCAGCAGCTTATCCAGAAATCAGCCCCAGCATTTT. Translating gives CASSLSRNQPQHF.

The rearrangement joins TRBV15 to TRBJ2-7; D might be TRBD2 (5 bases). CDR3 length equals 14 residues. Trimming took off 0 bases at V and 3 bases at J, with 9 bases between the two ends. CDR1 and CDR2 (germline): LNHNV, YYDKDF (reference sequence). In nucleotides, the CDR3 is TGTGCCACCAGCAGAGATCCCGGGAACTACGAGCAGTACTTC. This gives the protein CATSRDPGNYEQYF.

The chain has TRBV18 and TRBJ2-7, with 7 bases that match TRBD1. Germline CDR1 and CDR2: KGHSH and LQKENI. The CDR3 has 14 amino acids. With V trimmed by 4 bases and J by 3 bases, 6 bases remained unmatched. The CDR3 loop reads CASSRTGTDYEQYF. In DNA form, the CDR3 reads TGTGCCAGCTCACGCACCGGGACAGACTACGAGCAGTACTTC.

The V call is TRBV4-3, the J call TRBJ2-3, with 7 bases aligning to TRBD1. This CDR3 is 17 amino acids long. V shed 0 bases and J 0 bases; nucleotides not matched to a gene: 6. In germline, CDR1 is LGHNA, CDR2 YSLEER. CDR3 protein: CASSQDAQDRSTDTQYF. In DNA, the CDR3 is TGCGCCAGCAGCCAAGACGCCCAGGACAGGAGCACAGATACGCAGTATTTT.

V gene TRBV9 combines with J gene TRBJ2-4, with TRBD2 matching 13 bases. Germline CDR1 and CDR2: SGDLS and YYNGEE. This CDR3 region has 20 residues. V shed 1 base and J 0 bases; nucleotides not matched to a gene: 10. The CDR3 sequence is CASSVLKGLAGAVAKNIQYF. DNA of the CDR3: TGTGCCAGCAGCGTACTTAAAGGACTAGCGGGGGCGGTAGCCAAAAACATTCAGTACTTC.

The chain combines TRBV9 with TRBJ2-7; D is ambiguous. CDR3 length: 14 residues. From germline, CDR1 is SGDLS and CDR2 YYNGEE. V was clipped by 0 bases and J by 2 bases, with 9 bases between them. For the CDR3, the DNA is TGTGCCAGCAGCGTAGCCCACACACCCTACGAGCAGTACTTC. This gives the protein CASSVAHTPYEQYF.